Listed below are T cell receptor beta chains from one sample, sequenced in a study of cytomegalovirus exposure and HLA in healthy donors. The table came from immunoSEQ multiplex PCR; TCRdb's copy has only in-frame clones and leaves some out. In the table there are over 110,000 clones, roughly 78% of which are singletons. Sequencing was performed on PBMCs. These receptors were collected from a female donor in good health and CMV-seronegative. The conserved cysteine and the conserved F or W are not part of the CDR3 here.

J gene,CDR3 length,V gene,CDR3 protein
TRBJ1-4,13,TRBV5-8,ASSLGRARDEKLF
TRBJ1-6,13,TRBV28,ASRQSGVRDSPLH
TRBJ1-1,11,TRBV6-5,ASSAEKNTEAF
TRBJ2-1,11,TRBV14,ASSQVGGSEQF
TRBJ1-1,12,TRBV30,AWSRTLLNTEAF
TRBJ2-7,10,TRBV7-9,ASSTRQVEQY
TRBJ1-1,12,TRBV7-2,ASSPGRRGVDAF
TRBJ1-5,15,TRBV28,ASSLIRGQGLNQPQH
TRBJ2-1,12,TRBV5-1,ASYRESSYNEQF
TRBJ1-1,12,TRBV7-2,ASSPDRGNTEAF
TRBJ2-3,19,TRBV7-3,ASSLTFSREVERISTDTQY
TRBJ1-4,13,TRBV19,ASNSGPPSGEKLF
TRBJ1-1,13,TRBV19,ASSNQGAKNTEAF
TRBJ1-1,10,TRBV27,ASSSPGTEAF
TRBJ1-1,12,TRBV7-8,ASSLFWSDTEAF
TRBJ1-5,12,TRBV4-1,ASSQDHGIQPQH
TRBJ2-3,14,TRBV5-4,ASSPGGGLPTDTQY
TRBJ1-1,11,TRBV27,ASSLPRDTEAF
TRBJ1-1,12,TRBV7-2,ASSLDRGSTEAF
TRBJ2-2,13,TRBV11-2,ASTSSGRFGGELF
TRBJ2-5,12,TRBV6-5,ASSGTGRSGTQY
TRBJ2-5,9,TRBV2,ASYSRETQY
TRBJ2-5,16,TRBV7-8,ASSLGLAASHREETQY
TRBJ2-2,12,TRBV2,ASGYRGYTGELF
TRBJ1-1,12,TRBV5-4,ATSHRVWDTEAF
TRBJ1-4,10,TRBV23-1,ARDGRDEKLF